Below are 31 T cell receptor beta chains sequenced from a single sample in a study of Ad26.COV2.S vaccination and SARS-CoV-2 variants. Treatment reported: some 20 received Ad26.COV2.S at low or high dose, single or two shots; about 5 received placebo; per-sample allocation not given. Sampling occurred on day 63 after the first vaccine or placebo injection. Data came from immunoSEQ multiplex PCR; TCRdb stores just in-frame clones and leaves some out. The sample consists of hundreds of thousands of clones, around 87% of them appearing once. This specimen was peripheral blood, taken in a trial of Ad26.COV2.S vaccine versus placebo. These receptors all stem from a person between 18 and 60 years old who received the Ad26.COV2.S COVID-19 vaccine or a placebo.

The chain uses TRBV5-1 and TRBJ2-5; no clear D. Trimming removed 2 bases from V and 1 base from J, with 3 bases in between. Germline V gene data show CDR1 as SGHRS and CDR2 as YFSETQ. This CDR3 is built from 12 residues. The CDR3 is CASSFAQETQYF. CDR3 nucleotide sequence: TGCGCCAGCAGCTTTGCCCAAGAGACCCAGTACTTC.

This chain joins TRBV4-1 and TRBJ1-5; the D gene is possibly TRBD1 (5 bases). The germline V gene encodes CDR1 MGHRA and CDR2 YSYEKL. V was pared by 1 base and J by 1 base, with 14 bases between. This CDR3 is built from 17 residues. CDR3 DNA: TGCGCCAGCAGCCAAGTTAGAGACAGACAGAGCAATCAGCCCCAGCATTTT. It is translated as CASSQVRDRQSNQPQHF.

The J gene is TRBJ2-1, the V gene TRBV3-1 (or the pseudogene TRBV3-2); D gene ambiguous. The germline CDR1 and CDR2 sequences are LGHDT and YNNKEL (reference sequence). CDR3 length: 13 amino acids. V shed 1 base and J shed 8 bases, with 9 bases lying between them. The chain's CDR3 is CASSQGAQYEQFF. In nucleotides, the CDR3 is TGTGCCAGCAGCCAAGGGGCCCAGTATGAGCAGTTCTTC.

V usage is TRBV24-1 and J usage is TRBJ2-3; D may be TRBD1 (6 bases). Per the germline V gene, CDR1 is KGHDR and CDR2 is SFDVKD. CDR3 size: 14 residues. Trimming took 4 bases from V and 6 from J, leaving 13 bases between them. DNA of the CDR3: TGTGCCACCAGTGACGAAACTCAGGGGGATACGCAGTATTTT. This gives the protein CATSDETQGDTQYF.

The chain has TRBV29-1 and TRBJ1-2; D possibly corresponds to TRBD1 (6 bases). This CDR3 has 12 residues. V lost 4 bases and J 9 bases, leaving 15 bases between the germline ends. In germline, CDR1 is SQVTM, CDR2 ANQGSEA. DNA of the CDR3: TGCAGCGTTGTTCACAGGGAGGGTAGCTACACCTTC. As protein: CSVVHREGSYTF.

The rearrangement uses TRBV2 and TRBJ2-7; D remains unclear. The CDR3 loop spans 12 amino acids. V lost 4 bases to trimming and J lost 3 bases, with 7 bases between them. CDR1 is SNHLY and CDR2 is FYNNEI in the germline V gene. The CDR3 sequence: CASSVSYYEQYF. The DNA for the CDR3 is TGTGCCAGCAGTGTCAGCTACTACGAGCAGTACTTC.

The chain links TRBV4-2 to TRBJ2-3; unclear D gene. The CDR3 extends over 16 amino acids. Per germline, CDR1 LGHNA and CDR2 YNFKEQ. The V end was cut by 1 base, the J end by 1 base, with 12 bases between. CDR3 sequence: CASSQVSQTGTDTQYF. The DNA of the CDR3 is TGTGCCAGCAGCCAAGTGTCCCAAACGGGCACAGATACGCAGTATTTT.

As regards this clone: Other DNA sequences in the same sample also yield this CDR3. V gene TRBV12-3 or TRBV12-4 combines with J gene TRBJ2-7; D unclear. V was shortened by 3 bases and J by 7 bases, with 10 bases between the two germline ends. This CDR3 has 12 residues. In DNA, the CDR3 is TGTGCCAGCAGTTTGGCTTTGCGTGAGCAGTACTTC. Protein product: CASSLALREQYF.

For the CDR3, the DNA is TGTGCCAGCACGACGCGGGGTGCTAATGAAAAACTGTTTTTT. It is translated as CASTTRGANEKLFF. The chain couples TRBV18 to TRBJ1-4, with unresolved D. CDR3 size: 14 residues. The V gene's germline CDR1 is KGHSH and CDR2 LQKENI. V was trimmed by 8 bases and J by 3 bases, leaving 13 bases between them.

CDR3 protein: CASSIGTYQPQHF. The DNA for the CDR3 is TGTGCCAGCAGCATTGGGACGTACCAGCCCCAGCATTTT. The chain combines TRBV5-6 with TRBJ1-5; possibly TRBD1 for D (5 bases). This CDR3 has 13 residues. The V end was cut by 4 bases, the J end by 7 bases, with 12 bases between. Per the germline V gene, CDR1 is SGHDT and CDR2 is YYEEEE.

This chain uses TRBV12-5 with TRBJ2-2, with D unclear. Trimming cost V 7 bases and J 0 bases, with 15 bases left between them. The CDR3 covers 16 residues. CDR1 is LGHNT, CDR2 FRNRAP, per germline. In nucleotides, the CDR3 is TGTGCTAGTGCCACAGCCGGGCCTTCGAACACCGGGGAGCTGTTTTTT. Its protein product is CASATAGPSNTGELFF.

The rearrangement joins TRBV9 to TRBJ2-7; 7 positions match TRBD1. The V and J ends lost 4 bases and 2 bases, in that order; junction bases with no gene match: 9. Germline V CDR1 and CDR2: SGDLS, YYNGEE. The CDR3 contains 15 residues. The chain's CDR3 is CASSLETGPPYEQYF. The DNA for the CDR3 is TGTGCCAGCAGCTTAGAGACAGGGCCACCCTACGAGCAGTACTTC.

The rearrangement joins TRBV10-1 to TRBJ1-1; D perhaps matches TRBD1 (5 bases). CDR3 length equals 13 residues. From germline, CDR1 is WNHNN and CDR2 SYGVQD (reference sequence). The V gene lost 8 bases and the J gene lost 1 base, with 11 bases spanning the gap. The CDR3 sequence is CASRRGANTEAFF. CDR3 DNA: TGCGCCAGCCGCCGTGGGGCGAACACTGAAGCTTTCTTT.

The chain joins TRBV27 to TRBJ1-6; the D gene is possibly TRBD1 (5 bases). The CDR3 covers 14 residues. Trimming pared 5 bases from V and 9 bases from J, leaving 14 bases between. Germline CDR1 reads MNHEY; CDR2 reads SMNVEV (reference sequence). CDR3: CASSRGVGASPLHF. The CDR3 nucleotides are TGTGCCAGCAGTCGGGGCGTCGGGGCTTCACCCCTCCACTTT.

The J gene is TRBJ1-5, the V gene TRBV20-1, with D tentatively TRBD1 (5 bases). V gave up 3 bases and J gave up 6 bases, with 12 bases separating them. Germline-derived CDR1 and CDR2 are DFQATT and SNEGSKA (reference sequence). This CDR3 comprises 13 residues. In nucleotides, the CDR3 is TGCAGTGCTAGTAGAGGGGACGGTCAGCCCCAGCATTTT. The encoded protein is CSASRGDGQPQHF.

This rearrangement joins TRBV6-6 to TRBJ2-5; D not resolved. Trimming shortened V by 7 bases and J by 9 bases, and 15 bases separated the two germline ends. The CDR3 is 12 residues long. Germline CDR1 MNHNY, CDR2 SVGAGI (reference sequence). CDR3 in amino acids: CASTPGPGAQYF. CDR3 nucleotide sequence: TGTGCCAGCACCCCGGGCCCAGGAGCCCAGTACTTC.

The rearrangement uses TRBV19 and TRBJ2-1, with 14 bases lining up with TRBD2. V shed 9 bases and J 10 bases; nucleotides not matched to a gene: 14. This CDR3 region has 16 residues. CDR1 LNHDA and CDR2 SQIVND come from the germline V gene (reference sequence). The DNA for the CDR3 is TGTGCCAGCACGGGACTAGCGGGAGCGGCCCCCAACGAGCAGTTCTTC. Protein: CASTGLAGAAPNEQFF.

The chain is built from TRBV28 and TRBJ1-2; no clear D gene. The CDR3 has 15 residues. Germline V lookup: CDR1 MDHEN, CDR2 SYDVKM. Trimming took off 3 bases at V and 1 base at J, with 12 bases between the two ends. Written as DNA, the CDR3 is TGTGCCAGCAGTTTTGGGCAGCAATTTAACTATGGCTACACCTTC. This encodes CASSFGQQFNYGYTF.

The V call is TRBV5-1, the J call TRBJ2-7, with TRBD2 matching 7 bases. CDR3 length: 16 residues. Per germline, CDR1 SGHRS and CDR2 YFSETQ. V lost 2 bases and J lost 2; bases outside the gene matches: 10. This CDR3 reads CASSFNPGAGTYEQYF. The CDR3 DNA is TGCGCCAGCAGCTTTAACCCGGGAGCGGGGACCTACGAGCAGTACTTC.

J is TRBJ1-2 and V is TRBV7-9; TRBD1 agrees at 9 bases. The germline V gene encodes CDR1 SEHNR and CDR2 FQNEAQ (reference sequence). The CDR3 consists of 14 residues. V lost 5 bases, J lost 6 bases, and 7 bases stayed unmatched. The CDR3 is CASSPQGQGNGYTF. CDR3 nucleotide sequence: TGTGCCAGCAGCCCCCAAGGACAGGGGAATGGCTACACCTTC.

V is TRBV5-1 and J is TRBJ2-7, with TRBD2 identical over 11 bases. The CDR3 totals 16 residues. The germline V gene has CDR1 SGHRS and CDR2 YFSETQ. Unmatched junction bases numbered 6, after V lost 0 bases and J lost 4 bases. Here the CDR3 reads CASSLGLAGGLYEQYF. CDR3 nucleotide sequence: TGCGCCAGCAGCTTGGGTCTAGCGGGAGGCCTTTACGAGCAGTACTTC. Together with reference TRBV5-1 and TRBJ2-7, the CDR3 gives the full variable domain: KAGVTQTPRYLIKTRGQQVTLSCSPISGHRSVSWYQQTPGQGLQFLFEYFSETQRNKGNFPGRFSGRQFSNSRSEMNVSTLELGDSALYLCASSLGLAGGLYEQYFGPGTRLTVT.

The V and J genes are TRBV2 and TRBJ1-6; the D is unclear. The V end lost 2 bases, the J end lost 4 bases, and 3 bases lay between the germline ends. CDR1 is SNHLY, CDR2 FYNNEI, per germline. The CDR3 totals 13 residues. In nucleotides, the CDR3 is TGTGCCAGCAGTGAACAGTATAATTCACCCCTCCACTTT. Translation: CASSEQYNSPLHF. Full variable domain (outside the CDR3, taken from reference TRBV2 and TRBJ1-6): EPEVTQTPSHQVTQMGQEVILRCVPISNHLYFYWYRQILGQKVEFLVSFYNNEISEKSEIFDDQFSVERPDGSNFTLKIRSTKLEDSAMYFCASSEQYNSPLHFGNGTRLTVT.

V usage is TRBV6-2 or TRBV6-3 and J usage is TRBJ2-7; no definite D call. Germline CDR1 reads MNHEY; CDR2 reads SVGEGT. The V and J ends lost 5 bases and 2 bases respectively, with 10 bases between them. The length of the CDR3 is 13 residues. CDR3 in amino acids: CASSTTNTYEQYF. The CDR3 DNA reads TGTGCCAGCAGTACTACGAATACCTACGAGCAGTACTTC.

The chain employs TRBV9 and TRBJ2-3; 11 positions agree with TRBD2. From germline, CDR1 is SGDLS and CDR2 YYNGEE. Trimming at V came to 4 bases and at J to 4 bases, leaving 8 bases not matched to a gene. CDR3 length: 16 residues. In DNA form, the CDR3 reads TGTGCCAGCAGCCCACCAGAGGGACTAGCGGCAGATACGCAGTATTTT. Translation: CASSPPEGLAADTQYF.

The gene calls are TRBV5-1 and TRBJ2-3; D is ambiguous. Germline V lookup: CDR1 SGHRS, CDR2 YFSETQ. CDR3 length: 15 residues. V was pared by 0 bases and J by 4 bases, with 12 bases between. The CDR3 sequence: CASSLAGLPPDTQYF. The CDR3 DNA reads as TGCGCCAGCAGCTTGGCCGGGCTACCCCCAGATACGCAGTATTTT.

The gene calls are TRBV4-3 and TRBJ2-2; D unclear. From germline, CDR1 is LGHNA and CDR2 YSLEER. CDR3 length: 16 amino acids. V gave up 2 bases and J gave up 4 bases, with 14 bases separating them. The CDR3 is CASSQQTAPITGELFF. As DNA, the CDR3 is TGCGCCAGCAGCCAACAGACGGCTCCGATCACCGGGGAGCTGTTTTTT.

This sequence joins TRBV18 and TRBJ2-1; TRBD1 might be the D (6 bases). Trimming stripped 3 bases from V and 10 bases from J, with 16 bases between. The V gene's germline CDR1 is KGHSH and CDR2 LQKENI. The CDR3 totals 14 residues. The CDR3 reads CASSPGTRGGEQFF. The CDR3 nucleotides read TGTGCCAGCTCACCCGGGACCAGGGGCGGCGAGCAGTTCTTC.

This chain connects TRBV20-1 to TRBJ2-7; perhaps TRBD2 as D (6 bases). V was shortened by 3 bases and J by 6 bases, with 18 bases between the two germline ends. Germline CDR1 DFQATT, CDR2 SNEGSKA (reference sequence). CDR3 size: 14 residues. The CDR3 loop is CSASRLTSIAEQYF. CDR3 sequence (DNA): TGCAGTGCTAGTAGGTTGACTAGTATTGCCGAGCAGTACTTC.

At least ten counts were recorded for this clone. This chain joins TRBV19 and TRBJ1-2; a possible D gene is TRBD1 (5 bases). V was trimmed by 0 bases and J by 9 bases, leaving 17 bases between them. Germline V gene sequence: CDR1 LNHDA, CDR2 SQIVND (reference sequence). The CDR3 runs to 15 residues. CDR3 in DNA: TGTGCCAGTAGTATAGATCGCGGGACCCCTGGTAGCTACACCTTC. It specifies CASSIDRGTPGSYTF.

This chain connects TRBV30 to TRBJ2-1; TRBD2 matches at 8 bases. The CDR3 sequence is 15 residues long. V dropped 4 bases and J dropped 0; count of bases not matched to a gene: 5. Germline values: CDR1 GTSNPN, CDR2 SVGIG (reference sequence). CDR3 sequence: CAWTGGGSSYNEQFF. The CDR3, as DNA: TGTGCCTGGACTGGCGGGGGGAGCTCCTACAATGAGCAGTTCTTC.

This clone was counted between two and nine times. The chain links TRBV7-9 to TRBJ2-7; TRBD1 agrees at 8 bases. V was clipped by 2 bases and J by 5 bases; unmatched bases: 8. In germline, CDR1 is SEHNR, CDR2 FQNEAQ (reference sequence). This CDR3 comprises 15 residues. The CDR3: CASSLTGGAPNEQYF. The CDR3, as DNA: TGTGCCAGCAGCTTAACAGGGGGTGCCCCCAACGAGCAGTACTTC.